This T cell receptor (beta chain) came from a study of blood T cell repertoires in COVID-19. The wider study: The analysed material was cDNA or gDNA that came from T cells, B-cell-depleted T cells, or PBMCs.

As originally analysed: Cell counts per sample came from amplifying reference gene primers. Using immunoSEQ multiplex PCR, the repertoire was profiled, and TCRdb retains in-frame clones only, with some absent. D and trimming were read from the DNA, whereas the V and J calls and clone size are those reported in that table. The data contain 35,000 to 45,000 clones, about 91% of them seen just once; the ten biggest clones take up approximately 6%. The V and J ends lost 6 bases and 4 bases respectively, with 12 bases between them. This CDR3 is 13 amino acids long. This TCR came from a woman older than 75 with acute or convalescent COVID-19. V usage is TRBV12-3 or TRBV12-4 and J usage is TRBJ1-1, with D possibly TRBD1 on 6 matching bases. Sequenced: peripheral blood. The chain's CDR3 is CASSRQVATEAFF. Written as DNA, the CDR3 is TGTGCCAGCAGCAGACAGGTAGCCACTGAAGCTTTCTTT.